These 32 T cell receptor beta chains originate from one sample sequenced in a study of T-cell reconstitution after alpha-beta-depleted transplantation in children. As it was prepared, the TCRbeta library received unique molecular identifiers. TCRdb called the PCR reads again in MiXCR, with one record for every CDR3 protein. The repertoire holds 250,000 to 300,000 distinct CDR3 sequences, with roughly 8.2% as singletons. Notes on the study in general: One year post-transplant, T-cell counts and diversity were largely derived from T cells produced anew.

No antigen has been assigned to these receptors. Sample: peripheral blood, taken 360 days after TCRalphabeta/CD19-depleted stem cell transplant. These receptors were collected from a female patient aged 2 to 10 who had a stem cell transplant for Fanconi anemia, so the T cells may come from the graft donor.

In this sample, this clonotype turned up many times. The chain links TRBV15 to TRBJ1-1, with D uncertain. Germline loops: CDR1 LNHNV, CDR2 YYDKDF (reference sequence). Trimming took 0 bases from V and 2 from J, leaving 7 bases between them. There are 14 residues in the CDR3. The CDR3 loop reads CATSRDLGNTEAFF. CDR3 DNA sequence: TGTGCCACCAGCAGAGATCTGGGAAACACTGAAGCTTTCTTT.

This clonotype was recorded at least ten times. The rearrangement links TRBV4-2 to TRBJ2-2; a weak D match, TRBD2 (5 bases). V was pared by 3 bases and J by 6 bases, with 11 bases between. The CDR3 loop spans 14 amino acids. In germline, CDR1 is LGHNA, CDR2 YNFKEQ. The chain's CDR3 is CASSQAIGAGELFF. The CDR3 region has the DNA TGTGCCAGCAGCCAGGCAATCGGGGCCGGGGAGCTGTTTTTT.

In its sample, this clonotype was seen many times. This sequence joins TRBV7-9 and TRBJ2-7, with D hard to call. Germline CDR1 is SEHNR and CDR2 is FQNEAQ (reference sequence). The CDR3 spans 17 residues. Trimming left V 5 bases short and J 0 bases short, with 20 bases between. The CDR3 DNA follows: TGTGCCAGCAGCCCCCGACCGTGGAGCCTCTTCTCCTACGAGCAGTACTTC. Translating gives CASSPRPWSLFSYEQYF.

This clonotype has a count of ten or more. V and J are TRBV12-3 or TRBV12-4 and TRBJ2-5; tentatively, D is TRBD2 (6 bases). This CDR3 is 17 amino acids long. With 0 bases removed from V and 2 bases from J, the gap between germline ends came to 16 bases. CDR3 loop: CASSLAGFAAGQETQYF. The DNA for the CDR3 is TGTGCCAGCAGTTTAGCGGGATTTGCAGCGGGTCAAGAGACCCAGTACTTC.

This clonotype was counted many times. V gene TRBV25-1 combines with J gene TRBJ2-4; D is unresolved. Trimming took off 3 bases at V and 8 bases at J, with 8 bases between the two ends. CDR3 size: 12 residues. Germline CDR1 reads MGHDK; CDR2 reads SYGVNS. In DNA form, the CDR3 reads TGTGCCAGCAGTGATCCCAACGACATTCAGTACTTC. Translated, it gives CASSDPNDIQYF.

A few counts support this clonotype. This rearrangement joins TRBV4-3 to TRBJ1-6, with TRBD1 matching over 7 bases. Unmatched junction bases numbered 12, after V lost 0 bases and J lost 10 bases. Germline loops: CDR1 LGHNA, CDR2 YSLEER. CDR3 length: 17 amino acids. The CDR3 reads CASSQEFGTVWESPLHF. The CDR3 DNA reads TGCGCCAGCAGCCAAGAGTTTGGGACAGTTTGGGAATCACCCCTCCACTTT.

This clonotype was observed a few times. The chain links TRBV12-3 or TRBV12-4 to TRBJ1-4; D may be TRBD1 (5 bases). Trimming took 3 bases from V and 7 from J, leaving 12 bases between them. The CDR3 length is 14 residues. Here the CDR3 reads CASSLGESGEKLFF. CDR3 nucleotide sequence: TGTGCCAGCAGTTTGGGGGAGTCAGGTGAAAAACTGTTTTTT.

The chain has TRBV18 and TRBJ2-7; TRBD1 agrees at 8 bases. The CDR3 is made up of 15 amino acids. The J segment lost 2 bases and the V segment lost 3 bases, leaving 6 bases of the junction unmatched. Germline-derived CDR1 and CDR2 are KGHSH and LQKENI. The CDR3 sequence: CASSPQGARTYEQYF. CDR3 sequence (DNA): TGTGCCAGCTCACCCCAGGGGGCGCGGACCTACGAGCAGTACTTC.

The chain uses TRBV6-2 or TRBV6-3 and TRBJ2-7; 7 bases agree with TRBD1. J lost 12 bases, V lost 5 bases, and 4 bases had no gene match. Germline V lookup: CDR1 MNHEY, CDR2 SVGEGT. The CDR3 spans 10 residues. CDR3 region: CASSRQGPYF. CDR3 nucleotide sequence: TGTGCCAGCAGTCGACAGGGACCGTACTTC.

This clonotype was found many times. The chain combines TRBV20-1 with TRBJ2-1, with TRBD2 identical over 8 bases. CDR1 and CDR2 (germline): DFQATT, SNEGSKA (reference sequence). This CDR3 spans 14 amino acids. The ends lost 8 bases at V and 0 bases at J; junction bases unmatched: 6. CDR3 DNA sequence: TGCAGTTCGTTAGCGGGGAGCTCCTACAATGAGCAGTTCTTC. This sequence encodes CSSLAGSSYNEQFF.

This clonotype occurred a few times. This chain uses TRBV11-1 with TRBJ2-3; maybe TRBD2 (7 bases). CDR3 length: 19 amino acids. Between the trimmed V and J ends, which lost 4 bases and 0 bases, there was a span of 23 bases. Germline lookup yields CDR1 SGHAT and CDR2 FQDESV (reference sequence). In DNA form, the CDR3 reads TGTGCCAGCAGCTCCCCCCCCCGGGGGGCGGTTTCTAGCACAGATACGCAGTATTTT. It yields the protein CASSSPPRGAVSSTDTQYF.

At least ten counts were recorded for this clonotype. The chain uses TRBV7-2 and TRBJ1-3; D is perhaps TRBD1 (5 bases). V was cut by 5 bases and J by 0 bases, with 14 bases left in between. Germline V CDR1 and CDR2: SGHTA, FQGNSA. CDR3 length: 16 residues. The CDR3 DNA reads TGTGCCAGCAGCCCGACGACCAGGGCCTCTGGAAACACCATATATTTT. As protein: CASSPTTRASGNTIYF. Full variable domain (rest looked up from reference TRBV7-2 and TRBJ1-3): GAGVSQSPSNKVTEKGKDVELRCDPISGHTALYWYRQSLGQGLEFLIYFQGNSAPDKSGLPSDRFSAERTGGSVSTLTIQRTQQEDSAVYLCASSPTTRASGNTIYFGEGSWLTVV.

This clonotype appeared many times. The CDR3 here is CASSLPVLVEQFF. CDR3 nucleotide sequence: TGTGCCAGCAGTTTACCGGTTTTAGTTGAGCAGTTCTTC. The V gene is TRBV28, the J gene TRBJ2-1; D gene ambiguous. The germline CDR1 and CDR2 sequences are MDHEN and SYDVKM. This CDR3 is built from 13 residues. V dropped 2 bases and J dropped 9 bases, with 11 bases sitting between them.

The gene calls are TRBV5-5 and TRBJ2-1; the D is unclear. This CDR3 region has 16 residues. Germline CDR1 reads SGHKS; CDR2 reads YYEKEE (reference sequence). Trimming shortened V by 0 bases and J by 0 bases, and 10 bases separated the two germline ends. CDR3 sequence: CASSLDPGSSYNEQFF. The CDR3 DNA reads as TGTGCCAGCAGCTTGGACCCTGGAAGCTCCTACAATGAGCAGTTCTTC.

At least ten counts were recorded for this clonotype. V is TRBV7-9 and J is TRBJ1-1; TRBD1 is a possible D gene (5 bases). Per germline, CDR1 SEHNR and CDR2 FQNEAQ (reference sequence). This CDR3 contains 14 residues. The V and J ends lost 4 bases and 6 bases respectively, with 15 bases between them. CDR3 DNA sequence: TGTGCCAGCAGCTCCGAACCACAGGTCTCTGAAGCTTTCTTT. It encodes CASSSEPQVSEAFF. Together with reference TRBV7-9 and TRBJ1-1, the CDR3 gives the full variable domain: DTGVSQNPRHKITKRGQNVTFRCDPISEHNRLYWYRQTLGQGPEFLTYFQNEAQLEKSRLLSDRFSAERPKGSFSTLEIQRTEQGDSAMYLCASSSEPQVSEAFFGQGTRLTVV.

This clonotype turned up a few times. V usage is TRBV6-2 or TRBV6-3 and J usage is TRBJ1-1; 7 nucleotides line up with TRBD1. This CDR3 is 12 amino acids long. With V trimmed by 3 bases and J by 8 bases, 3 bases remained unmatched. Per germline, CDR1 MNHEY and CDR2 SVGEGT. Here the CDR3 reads CASSYGGQEAFF. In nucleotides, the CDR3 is TGTGCCAGCAGTTATGGGGGACAGGAAGCTTTCTTT.

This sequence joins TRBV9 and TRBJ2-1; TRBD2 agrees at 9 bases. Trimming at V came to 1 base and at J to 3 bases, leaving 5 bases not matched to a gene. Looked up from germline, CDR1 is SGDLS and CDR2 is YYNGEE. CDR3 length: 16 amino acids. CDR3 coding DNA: TGTGCCAGCAGCGTACCTCTAGCGGGAAACTACAATGAGCAGTTCTTC. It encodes CASSVPLAGNYNEQFF.

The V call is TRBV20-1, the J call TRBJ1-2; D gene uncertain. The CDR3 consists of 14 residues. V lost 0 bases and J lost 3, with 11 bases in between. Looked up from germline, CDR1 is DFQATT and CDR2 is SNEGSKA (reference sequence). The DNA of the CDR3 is TGCAGTGCTAGAGAATCGAATAACTACTATGGCTACACCTTC. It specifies CSARESNNYYGYTF.

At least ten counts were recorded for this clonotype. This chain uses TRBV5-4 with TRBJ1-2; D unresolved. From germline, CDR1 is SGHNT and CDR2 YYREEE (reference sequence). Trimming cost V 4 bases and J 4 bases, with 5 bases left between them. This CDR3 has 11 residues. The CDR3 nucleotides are TGTGCCAGCAGCACTACCTATGGCTACACCTTC. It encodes CASSTTYGYTF.

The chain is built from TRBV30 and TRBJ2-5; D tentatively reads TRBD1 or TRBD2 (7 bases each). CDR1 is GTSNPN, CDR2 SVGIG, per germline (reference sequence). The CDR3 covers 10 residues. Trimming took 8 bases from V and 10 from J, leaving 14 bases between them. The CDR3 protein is CAQGGGLQYF. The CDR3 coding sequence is TGTGCCCAGGGGGGGGGACTCCAGTACTTC.

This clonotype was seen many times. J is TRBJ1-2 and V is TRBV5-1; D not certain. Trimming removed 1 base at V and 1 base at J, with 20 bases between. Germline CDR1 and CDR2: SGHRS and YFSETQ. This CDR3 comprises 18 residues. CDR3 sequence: CASSLNPRTVQINYGYTF. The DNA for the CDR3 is TGCGCCAGCAGCTTGAATCCCCGTACGGTGCAGATTAACTATGGCTACACCTTC.

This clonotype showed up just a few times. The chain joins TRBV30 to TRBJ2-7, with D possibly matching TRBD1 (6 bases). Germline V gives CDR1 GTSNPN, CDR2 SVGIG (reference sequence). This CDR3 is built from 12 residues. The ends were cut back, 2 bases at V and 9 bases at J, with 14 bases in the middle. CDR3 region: CAWSMGVDRQYF. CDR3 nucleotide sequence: TGTGCCTGGAGTATGGGGGTGGACAGGCAGTACTTC. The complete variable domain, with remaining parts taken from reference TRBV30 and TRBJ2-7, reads SQTIHQWPATLVQPVGSPLSLECTVEGTSNPNLYWYRQAAGRGLQLLFYSVGIGQISSEVPQNLSASRPQDRQFILSSKKLLLSDSGFYLCAWSMGVDRQYFGPGTRLTVT.

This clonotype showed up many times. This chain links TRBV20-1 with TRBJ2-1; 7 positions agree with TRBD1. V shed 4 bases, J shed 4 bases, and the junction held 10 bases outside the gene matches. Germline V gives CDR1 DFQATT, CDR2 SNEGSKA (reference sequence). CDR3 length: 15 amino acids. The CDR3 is CSAILRGLVYNEQFF. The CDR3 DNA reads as TGCAGTGCTATACTTAGGGGGCTAGTTTACAATGAGCAGTTCTTC.

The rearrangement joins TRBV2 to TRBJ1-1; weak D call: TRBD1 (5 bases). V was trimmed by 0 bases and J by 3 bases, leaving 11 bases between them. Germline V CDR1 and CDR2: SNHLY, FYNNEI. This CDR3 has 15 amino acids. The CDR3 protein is CASSEAWGTHTEAFF. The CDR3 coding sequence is TGTGCCAGCAGTGAAGCGTGGGGGACCCACACTGAAGCTTTCTTT.

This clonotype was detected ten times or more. The CDR3 region is CASSLDRYLMRETQYF. The CDR3 DNA follows: TGTGCCAGCAGCTTAGATCGATACCTTATGCGGGAGACCCAGTACTTC. The chain is built from TRBV7-2 and TRBJ2-5; D is undetermined. The germline V and J ends were trimmed by 1 base and 5 bases, with 17 bases remaining between them. The CDR3 spans 16 residues. Germline V gives CDR1 SGHTA, CDR2 FQGNSA.

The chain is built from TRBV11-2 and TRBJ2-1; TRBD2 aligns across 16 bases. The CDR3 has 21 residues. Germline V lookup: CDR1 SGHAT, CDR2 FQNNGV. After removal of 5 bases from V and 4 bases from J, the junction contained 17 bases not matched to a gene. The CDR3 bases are TGTGCCAGCAGCACGCCGCTTTCCGGGACTAGCGGGGGGGTTTCATACAATGAGCAGTTCTTC. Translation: CASSTPLSGTSGGVSYNEQFF. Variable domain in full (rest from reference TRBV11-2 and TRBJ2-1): EAGVAQSPRYKIIEKRQSVAFWCNPISGHATLYWYQQILGQGPKLLIQFQNNGVVDDSQLPKDRFSAERLKGVDSTLKIQPAKLEDSAVYLCASSTPLSGTSGGVSYNEQFFGPGTRLTVL.

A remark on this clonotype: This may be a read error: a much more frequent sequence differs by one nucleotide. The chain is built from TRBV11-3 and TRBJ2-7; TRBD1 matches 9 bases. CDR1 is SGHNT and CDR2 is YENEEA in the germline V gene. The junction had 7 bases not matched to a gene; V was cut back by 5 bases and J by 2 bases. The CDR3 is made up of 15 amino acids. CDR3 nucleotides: TGTGCCAGCAGCCTCACCGGGACAGGGACCTACGAGCAGTACTTC. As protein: CASSLTGTGTYEQYF. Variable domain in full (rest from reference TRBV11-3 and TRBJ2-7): EAGVVQSPRYKIIEKKQPVAFWCNPISGHNTLYWYLQNLGQGPELLIRYENEEAVDDSQLPKDRFSAERLKGVDSTLKIQPAELGDSAVYLCASSLTGTGTYEQYFGPGTRLTVT.

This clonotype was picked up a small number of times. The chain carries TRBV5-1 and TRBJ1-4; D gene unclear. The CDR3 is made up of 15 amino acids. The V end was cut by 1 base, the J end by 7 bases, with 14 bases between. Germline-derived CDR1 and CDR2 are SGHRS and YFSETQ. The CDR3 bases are TGCGCCAGCAGCTTGTCCCGGTCCGGCGGTGAAAAACTGTTTTTT. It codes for CASSLSRSGGEKLFF.

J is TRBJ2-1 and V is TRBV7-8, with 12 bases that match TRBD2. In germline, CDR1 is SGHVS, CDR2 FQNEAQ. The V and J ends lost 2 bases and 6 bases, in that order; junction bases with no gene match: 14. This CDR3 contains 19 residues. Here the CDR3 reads CASSLLVASGRAGSNEQFF. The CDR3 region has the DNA TGTGCCAGCAGCTTACTCGTGGCTAGCGGGAGGGCCGGGAGCAATGAGCAGTTCTTC.

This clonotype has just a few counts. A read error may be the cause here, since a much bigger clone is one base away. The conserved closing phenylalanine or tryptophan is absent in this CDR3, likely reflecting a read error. The CDR3 nucleotides are TGTGCCAGCAGCCATCGCGGGGGGGACACTGAAGCTTTCTAT. It specifies CASSHRGGDTEAFY. The rearrangement joins TRBV12-3 or TRBV12-4 to TRBJ1-1, with D possibly TRBD1 on 5 matching bases. This CDR3 region has 14 residues. Trimming cost V 6 bases and J 3 bases, with 14 bases left between them.

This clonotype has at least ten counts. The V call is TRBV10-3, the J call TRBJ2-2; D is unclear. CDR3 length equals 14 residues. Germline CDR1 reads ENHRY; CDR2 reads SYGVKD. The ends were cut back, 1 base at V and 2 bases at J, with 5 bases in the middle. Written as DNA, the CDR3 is TGTGCCATCAGTGAGTGGGGAAACACCGGGGAGCTGTTTTTT. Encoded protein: CAISEWGNTGELFF.

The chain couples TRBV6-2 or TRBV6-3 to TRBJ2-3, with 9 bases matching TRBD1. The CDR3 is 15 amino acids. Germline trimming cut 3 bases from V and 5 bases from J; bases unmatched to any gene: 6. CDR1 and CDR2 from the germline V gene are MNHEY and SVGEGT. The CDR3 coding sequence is TGTGCCAGCAGTTATACCGGACAGGGGAAAGATACGCAGTATTTT. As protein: CASSYTGQGKDTQYF.